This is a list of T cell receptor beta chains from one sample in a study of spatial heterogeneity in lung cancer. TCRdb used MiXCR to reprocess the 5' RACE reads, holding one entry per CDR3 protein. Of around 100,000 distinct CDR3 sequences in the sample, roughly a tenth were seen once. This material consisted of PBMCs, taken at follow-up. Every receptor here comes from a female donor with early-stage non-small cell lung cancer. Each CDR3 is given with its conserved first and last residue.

CASSGTGRGYTF | TRBV9
CASSYSSGQSSYNEQFF | TRBV11-2
CASSDRTSGTSGEQYF | TRBV5-1
CASSLETSTDTQYF | TRBV5-4
CSGLTGGGLTGELFF | TRBV29-1
CASIWNRNSGRISYEQYF | TRBV19
CASTPGPGQGSYEQYF | TRBV27
CSVSGTSSYNEQFF | TRBV29-1
CASSKLSGVCYNEQFF | TRBV21-1
CASRPLAGGYNEQFF | TRBV12-3/TRBV12-4
CSARLRQGAEKLFF | TRBV20-1
CASSYIGRTDTQYF | TRBV6-5
CAWRPLLANTDTQYF | TRBV30
CAWSPVADTQYF | TRBV30
CASSWANGRGTDTQYF | TRBV28
CATRIGFEPLHF | TRBV24-1
CASSQDPGLGTGELFF | TRBV4-3
CSARDPSSPVETQYF | TRBV20-1
CATKGQGYNEQFF | TRBV19
CASSLTLQGSWNIQYF | TRBV7-9
CASRVGVAGAGSYEQYF | TRBV28
CASSGGRTDTQYF | TRBV11-3
CASSEERADTQYF | TRBV2
CSAPDRTYEQYF | TRBV20-1